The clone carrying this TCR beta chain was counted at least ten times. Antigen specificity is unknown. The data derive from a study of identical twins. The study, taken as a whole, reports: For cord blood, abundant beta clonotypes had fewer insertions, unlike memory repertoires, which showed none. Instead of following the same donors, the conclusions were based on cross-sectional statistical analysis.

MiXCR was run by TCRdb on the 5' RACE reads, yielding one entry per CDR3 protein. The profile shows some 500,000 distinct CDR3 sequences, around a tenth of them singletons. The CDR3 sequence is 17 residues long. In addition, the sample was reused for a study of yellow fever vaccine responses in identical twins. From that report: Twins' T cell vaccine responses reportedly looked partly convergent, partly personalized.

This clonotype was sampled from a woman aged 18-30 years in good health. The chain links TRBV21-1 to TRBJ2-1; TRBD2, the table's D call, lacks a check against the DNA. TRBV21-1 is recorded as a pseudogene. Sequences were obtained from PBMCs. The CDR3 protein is CASSKLTVPSSYNEQFF. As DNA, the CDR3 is TGTGCCAGCAGCAAATTGACAGTCCCTAGCTCCTACAATGAGCAGTTCTTC.